The T cell receptor (beta chain) under discussion was sequenced for a study of cytomegalovirus exposure and HLA in healthy donors. Trimming at V came to 6 bases and at J to 3 bases, leaving 8 bases not matched to a gene. CDR1 MDHEN and CDR2 SYDVKM come from the germline V gene. The CDR3 sequence is 15 residues long. Primers: 60 Vbeta forward and 13 Jbeta reverse. The protocol was immunoSEQ multiplex PCR, while the TCRdb copy is restricted to in-frame clones and leaves out a portion. The sample carries about 150,000 clones, 50% to 75% recorded once. Sequencing was carried out using PBMCs. The source is a woman aged 60-75 years in good health and CMV-seropositive. V gene TRBV28 combines with J gene TRBJ2-7, with TRBD1 matching over 10 bases. CDR3 in amino acids: CASRITGQGYYEQYF. Here the CDR3 DNA reads TGTGCCAGCAGGATAACGGGACAGGGGTACTACGAGCAGTACTTC.